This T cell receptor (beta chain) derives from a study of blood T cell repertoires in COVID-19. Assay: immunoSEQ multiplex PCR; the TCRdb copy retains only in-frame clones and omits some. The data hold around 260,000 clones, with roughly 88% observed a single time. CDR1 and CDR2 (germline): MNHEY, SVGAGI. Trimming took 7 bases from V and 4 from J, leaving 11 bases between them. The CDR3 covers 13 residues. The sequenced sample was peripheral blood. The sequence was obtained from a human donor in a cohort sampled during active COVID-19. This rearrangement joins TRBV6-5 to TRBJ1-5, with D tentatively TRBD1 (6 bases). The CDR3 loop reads CASTPGQNQPQHF. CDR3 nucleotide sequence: TGTGCCAGCACTCCGGGACAAAATCAGCCCCAGCATTTT.